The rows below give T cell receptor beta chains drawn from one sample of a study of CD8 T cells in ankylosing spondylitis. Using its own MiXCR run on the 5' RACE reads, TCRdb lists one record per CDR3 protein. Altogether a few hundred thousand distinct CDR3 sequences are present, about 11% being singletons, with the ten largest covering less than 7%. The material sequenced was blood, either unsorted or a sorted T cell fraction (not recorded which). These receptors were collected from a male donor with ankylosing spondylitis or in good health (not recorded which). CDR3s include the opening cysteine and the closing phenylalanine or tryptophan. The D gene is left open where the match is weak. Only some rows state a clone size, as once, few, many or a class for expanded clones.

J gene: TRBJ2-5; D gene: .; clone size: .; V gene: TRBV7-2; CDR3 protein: CASSLARGTETQYF; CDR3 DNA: TGTGCCAGCAGCTTAGCGCGGGGCACTGAGACCCAGTACTTC
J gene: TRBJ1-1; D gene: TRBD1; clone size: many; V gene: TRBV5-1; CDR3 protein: CASSLGQGQNTEAFF; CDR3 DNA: TGCGCCAGCAGCTTGGGACAGGGGCAGAACACTGAAGCTTTCTTT
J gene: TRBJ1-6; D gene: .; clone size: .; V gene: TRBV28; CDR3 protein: CASRLGRALHF; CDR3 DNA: TGTGCCAGCAGGCTTGGGAGGGCCCTCCACTTT
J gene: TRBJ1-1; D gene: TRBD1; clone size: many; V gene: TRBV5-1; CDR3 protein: CASSLGQGIIAEAFF; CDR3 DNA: TGCGCCAGCAGCTTAGGACAGGGGATCATCGCTGAAGCTTTCTTT
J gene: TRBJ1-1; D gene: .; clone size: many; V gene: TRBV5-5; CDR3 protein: CASSLPTNTEAFF; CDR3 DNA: TGTGCCAGCAGCTTGCCCACGAACACTGAAGCTTTCTTT
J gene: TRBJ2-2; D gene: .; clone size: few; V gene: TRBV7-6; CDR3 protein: CASSTDGQPGELFF; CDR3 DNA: TGTGCCAGCAGCACCGACGGACAACCCGGGGAGCTGTTTTTT
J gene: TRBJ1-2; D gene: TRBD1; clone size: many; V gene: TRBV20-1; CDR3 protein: CSARAADRGYGYTF; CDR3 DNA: TGCAGTGCTAGAGCCGCGGACAGGGGCTATGGCTACACCTTC
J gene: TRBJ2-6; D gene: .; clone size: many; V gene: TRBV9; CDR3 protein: CASSIQLTLSGANVLTF; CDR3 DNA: TGTGCCAGCAGCATACAACTAACCCTCTCTGGGGCCAACGTCCTGACTTTC
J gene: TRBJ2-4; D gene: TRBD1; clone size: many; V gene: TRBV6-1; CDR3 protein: CASSRQVGTGAIQYF; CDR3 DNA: TGTGCCAGCAGTAGACAAGTCGGGACAGGGGCCATTCAGTACTTC
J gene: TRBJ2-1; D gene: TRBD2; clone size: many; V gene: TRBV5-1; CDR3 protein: CASSAVVAGEQFF; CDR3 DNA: TGCGCCAGCAGCGCCGTAGTAGCGGGGGAGCAGTTCTTC
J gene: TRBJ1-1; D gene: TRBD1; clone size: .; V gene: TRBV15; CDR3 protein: CATSKVGTGTEAFF; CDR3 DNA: TGTGCCACCAGCAAAGTGGGGACAGGGACTGAAGCTTTCTTT
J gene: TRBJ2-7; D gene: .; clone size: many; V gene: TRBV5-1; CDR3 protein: CASSLGGLPGTIEQYF; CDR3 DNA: TGCGCCAGCAGCTTGGGGGGCCTTCCAGGTACTATCGAGCAGTACTTC
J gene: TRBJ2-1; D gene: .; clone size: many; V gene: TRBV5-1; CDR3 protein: CASSLLGLPYNEQFF; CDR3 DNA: TGCGCCAGCAGCTTGCTGGGGTTACCCTACAATGAGCAGTTCTTC
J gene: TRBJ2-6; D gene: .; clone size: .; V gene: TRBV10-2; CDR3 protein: CASSESKYSWDTLPSGANVLTF; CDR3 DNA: TGCGCCAGCAGTGAGTCGAAGTATAGTTGGGACACCCTCCCCTCTGGGGCCAACGTCCTGACTTTC
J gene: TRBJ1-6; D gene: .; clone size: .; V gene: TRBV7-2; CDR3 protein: CASSLDEGPSPLHF; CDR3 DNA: TGTGCCAGCAGCTTAGACGAGGGTCCGTCACCCCTCCACTTT
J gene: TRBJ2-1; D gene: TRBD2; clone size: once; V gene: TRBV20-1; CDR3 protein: CSARPRGDNEQFF; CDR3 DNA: TGCAGTGCTAGGCCTCGGGGGGACAATGAGCAGTTCTTC
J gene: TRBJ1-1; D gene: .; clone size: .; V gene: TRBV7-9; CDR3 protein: CASSSRGPNTEAFF; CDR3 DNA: TGTGCCAGCAGCTCACGGGGCCCTAACACTGAAGCTTTCTTT
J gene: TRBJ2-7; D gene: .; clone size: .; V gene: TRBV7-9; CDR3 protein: CASSFQDEQYF; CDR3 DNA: TGTGCCAGCAGCTTTCAGGACGAGCAGTACTTC
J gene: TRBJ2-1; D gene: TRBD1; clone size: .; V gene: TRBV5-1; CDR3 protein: CASSLLAQGAGNEQFF; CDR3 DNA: TGCGCCAGCAGCTTGCTCGCCCAGGGGGCAGGCAATGAGCAGTTCTTC
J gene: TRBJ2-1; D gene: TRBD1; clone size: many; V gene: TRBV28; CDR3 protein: CASSLILQGAIWDNEQFF; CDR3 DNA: TGTGCCAGCAGTTTAATTCTGCAGGGGGCTATATGGGACAATGAGCAGTTCTTC
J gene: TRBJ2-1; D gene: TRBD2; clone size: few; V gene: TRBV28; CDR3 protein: CASSRPGLAVSSYNEQFF; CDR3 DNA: TGTGCCAGCAGTCGACCGGGACTAGCGGTTAGCTCCTACAATGAGCAGTTCTTC
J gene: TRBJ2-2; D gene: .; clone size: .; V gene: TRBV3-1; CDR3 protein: CASSQGDRKKANTGELFF; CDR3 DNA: TGTGCCAGCAGCCAAGGAGATAGGAAAAAGGCGAACACCGGGGAGCTGTTTTTT
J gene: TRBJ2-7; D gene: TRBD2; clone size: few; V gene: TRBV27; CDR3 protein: CASSTSGGPYEQYF; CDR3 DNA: TGTGCCAGCAGTACTAGCGGGGGCCCCTACGAGCAGTACTTC
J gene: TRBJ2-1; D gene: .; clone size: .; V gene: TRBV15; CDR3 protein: CATSRVIAAGHNEQFF; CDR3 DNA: TGTGCCACCAGCAGAGTCATTGCTGCGGGCCACAATGAGCAGTTCTTC
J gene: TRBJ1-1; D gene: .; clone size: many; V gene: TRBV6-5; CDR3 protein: CASSYYRVQAGSWAFF; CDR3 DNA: TGTGCCAGCAGTTATTATCGGGTGCAGGCGGGAAGTTGGGCTTTCTTT
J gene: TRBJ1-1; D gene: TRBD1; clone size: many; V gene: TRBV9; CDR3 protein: CASSPPTGSAAEAFF; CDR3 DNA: TGTGCCAGCAGCCCACCGACAGGGAGTGCGGCAGAAGCTTTCTTT
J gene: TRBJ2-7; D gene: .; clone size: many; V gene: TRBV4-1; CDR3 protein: CASSPHNRKYEQYF; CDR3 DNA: TGCGCCAGCAGCCCTCACAACAGGAAATACGAGCAGTACTTC
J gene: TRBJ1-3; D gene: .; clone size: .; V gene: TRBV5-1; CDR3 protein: CASSQPGRGNTIYF; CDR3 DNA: TGCGCCAGCAGTCAACCGGGTCGTGGAAACACCATATATTTT
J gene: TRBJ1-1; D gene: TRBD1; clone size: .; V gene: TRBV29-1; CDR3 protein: CSAGGRTGGTEAFF; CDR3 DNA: TGCAGCGCCGGCGGGAGGACAGGGGGCACTGAAGCTTTCTTT
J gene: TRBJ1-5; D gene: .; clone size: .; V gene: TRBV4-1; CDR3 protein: CASSKGAYSNQPQHF; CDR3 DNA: TGCGCCAGCAGCAAAGGGGCTTATAGCAATCAGCCCCAGCATTTT
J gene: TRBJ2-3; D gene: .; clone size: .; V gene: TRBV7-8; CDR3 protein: CASSLERPRHTDTQYF; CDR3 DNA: TGTGCCAGCAGCTTAGAACGGCCTCGGCACACAGATACGCAGTATTTT
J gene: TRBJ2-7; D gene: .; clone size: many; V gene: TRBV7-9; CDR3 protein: CASSPPADYEQYF; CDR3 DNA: TGTGCCAGCAGCCCGCCTGCGGACTACGAGCAGTACTTC
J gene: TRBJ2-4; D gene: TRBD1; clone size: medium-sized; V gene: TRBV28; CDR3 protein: CASSPRTGGYQKNIQYF; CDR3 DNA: TGTGCCAGCAGTCCGAGGACAGGGGGGTATCAAAAAAACATTCAGTACTTC
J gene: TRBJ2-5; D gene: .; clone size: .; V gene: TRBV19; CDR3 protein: CASSLFAGQQETQYF; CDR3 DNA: TGTGCCAGTAGTCTCTTTGCGGGGCAACAAGAGACCCAGTACTTC
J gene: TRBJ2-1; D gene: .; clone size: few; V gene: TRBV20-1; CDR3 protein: CSASPGFNEQFF; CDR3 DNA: TGCAGTGCTAGTCCCGGGTTCAATGAGCAGTTCTTC
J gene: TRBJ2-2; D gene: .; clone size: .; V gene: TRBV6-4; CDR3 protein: CASSEFQRANTGELFF; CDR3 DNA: TGTGCCAGCAGTGAATTTCAGCGCGCGAACACCGGGGAGCTGTTTTTT
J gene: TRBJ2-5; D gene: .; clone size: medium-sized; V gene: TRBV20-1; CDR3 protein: CSAPLGGTQYF; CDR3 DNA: TGCAGTGCCCCGTTGGGTGGGACCCAGTACTTC
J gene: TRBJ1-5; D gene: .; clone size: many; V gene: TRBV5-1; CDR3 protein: CASRRDSNQPQHF; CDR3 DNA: TGCGCCAGCAGAAGGGACAGCAATCAGCCCCAGCATTTT
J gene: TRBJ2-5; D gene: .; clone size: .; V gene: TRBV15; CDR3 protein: CATSRDRQETQYF; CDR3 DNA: TGTGCCACCAGCAGAGACAGGCAAGAGACCCAGTACTTC
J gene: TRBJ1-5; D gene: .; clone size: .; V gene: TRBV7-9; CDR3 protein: CASSLVHTSESNQPQHF; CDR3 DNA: TGTGCCAGCAGCTTAGTCCACACCAGTGAGAGCAATCAGCCCCAGCATTTT
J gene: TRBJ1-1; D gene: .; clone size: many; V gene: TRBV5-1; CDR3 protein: CASSLESVNTEAFF; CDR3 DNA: TGCGCCAGCAGCTTGGAAAGCGTGAACACTGAAGCTTTCTTT
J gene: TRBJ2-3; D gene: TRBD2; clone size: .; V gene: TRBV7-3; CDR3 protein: CASSFGLAGNSSTDTQYF; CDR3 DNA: TGTGCCAGCAGCTTTGGCCTAGCGGGGAACTCTAGCACAGATACGCAGTATTTT
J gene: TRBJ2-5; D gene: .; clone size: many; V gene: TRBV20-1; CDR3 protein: CSVPIRRGTQETQYF; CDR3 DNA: TGCAGTGTCCCTATCCGGCGGGGAACCCAAGAGACCCAGTACTTC
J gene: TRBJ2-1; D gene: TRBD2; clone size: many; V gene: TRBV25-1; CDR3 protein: CASSEGGAPSNEQFF; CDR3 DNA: TGTGCCAGCAGTGAGGGAGGGGCCCCTAGCAATGAGCAGTTCTTC
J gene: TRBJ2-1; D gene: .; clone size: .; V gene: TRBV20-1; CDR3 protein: CCARAPPSGRDSSEQFF; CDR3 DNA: TGCTGTGCTAGAGCCCCACCTTCCGGGCGGGACTCGAGTGAGCAGTTCTTC
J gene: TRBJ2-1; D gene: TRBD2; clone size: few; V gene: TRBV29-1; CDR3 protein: CSVVAGVFEQFF; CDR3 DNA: TGCAGCGTTGTGGCGGGAGTATTTGAGCAGTTCTTC
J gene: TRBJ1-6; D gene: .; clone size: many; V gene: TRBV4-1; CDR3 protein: CASSQESERGSPLHF; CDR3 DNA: TGCGCCAGCAGCCAAGAATCAGAACGGGGGTCACCCCTCCACTTT
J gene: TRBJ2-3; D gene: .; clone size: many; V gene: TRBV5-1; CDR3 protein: CASSRTGSGTDTQYF; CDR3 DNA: TGCGCCAGCAGCCGAACAGGGTCCGGCACAGATACGCAGTATTTT
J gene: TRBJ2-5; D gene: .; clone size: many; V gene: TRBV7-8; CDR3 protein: CASSLGGTQETQYF; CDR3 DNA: TGTGCCAGCAGCTTAGGGGGCACCCAGGAGACCCAGTACTTC
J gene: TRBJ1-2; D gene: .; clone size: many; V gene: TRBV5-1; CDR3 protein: CASSLNARSYGYTF; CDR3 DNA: TGCGCCAGCAGCTTGAACGCACGGTCCTATGGCTACACCTTC
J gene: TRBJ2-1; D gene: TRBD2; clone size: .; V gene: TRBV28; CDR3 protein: CASSLRLAEVEEQFF; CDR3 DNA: TGTGCCAGCAGTCTAAGACTAGCGGAGGTAGAAGAGCAGTTCTTC
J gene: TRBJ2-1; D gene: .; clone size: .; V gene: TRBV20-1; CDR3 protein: CSAPPVSHSYNEQFF; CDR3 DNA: TGCAGTGCTCCCCCCGTAAGCCACTCCTACAATGAGCAGTTCTTC
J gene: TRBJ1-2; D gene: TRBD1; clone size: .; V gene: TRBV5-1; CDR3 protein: CASSFETGWGYTF; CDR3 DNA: TGCGCCAGCAGCTTCGAGACAGGGTGGGGCTACACCTTC
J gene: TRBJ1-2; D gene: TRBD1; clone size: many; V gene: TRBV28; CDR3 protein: CASSPTGAPMGGYTF; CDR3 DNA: TGTGCCAGCAGTCCCACAGGGGCCCCTATGGGAGGCTACACCTTC
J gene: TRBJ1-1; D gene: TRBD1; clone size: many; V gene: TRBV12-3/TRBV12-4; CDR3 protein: CASSFGTGVAAFF; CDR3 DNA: TGTGCCAGCAGTTTTGGGACAGGGGTGGCGGCTTTCTTT